This is a list of T cell receptor beta chains from one sample in a study of cytomegalovirus exposure and HLA in healthy donors. The method was immunoSEQ multiplex PCR; TCRdb's version includes in-frame clones alone and lacks a portion of them. The sample has around 90,000 clones; almost 85% are singletons. Sequenced input: PBMCs. These receptors were taken from a woman under 30 in good health and CMV-seropositive. Both conserved end residues are part of each CDR3. A D gene is named only where the DNA matches it firmly. Size is omitted from some rows. Given values are once, few, many or a class for expanded clones.

J,V,length,D,size,DNA,CDR3
TRBJ2-7,TRBV5-6,15,TRBD2,-,TGTGCCAGCAGCTTCCTACTAGCGGGGGGGAGCGAGCAGTACTTC,CASSFLLAGGSEQYF
TRBJ1-2,TRBV7-9,14,-,-,TGTGCCAGCTCGCCACCGGGGGGCTGGTATGGCTACACCTTC,CASSPPGGWYGYTF
TRBJ2-5,TRBV6-1,14,-,-,TGTGCCAGCAGAGAGACTAGAAAGTTAGAGACCCAGTACTTC,CASRETRKLETQYF
TRBJ1-3,TRBV18,16,-,once,TGTGCCAGCTCACCACCCCCAGGAACCACTGGAAACACCATATATTTT,CASSPPPGTTGNTIYF
TRBJ1-2,TRBV5-1,15,TRBD1,-,TGCGCCAGCACCTTGGGTACACAGGGGGCTGGTGGCTACACCTTC,CASTLGTQGAGGYTF
TRBJ1-2,TRBV4-1,17,-,-,TGCGCCAGCAGCCAGAACCCTCGGGACACATTAATCTATGGCTACACCTTC,CASSQNPRDTLIYGYTF
TRBJ1-3,TRBV6-1,15,-,-,TGTGCCAGCAGACGGGGACATGACTCTGGAAACACCATATATTTT,CASRRGHDSGNTIYF
TRBJ2-1,TRBV4-2,16,-,once,TGTGCCAGCAGCCAGGTCGGGCAGGGATCCTACAATGAGCAGTTCTTC,CASSQVGQGSYNEQFF
TRBJ2-7,TRBV5-1,21,TRBD2,-,TGCGCCAGCAGCTTGAGTATTAAGAAGACTAGCGGGGGGCCATACTCCTACGAGCAGTACTTC,CASSLSIKKTSGGPYSYEQYF
TRBJ1-5,TRBV20-1,10,-,once,TGCAGTGCCCCCCTCGGGCCCCAGCATTTT,CSAPLGPQHF
TRBJ2-3,TRBV7-9,11,-,-,TGTGCCAGCCAAAGCACAGATACGCAGTATTTT,CASQSTDTQYF
TRBJ2-7,TRBV11-2,14,TRBD1,-,TGTGCCAGCAGCTTGAGCCCGACAGGGACCGAGCAGTACTTC,CASSLSPTGTEQYF
TRBJ2-7,TRBV7-9,16,TRBD1,-,TGTGCCAGCAGCTTAGCTCTCGGGACAGGAGCCTACGAGCAGTACTTC,CASSLALGTGAYEQYF
TRBJ2-5,TRBV10-1,15,-,-,TGCGCCAGCAGTGAGGGGCAGGGAGGCCAAGAGACCCAGTACTTC,CASSEGQGGQETQYF
TRBJ1-5,TRBV11-1,16,TRBD1,once,TGTGCCAGCAGCTTCCTAGCCGACAGGGGGAATCAGCCCCAGCATTTT,CASSFLADRGNQPQHF
TRBJ2-2,TRBV7-2,13,-,-,TGTGCCAGCAGCTTAGGTCGCACCGGGGAGCTGTTTTTT,CASSLGRTGELFF
TRBJ1-1,TRBV13,11,-,once,TGTGCCAGCAGCTCCCGAGAGGCGGCTTTCTTT,CASSSREAAFF
TRBJ2-7,TRBV30,14,-,-,TGTGCCTATACGATAGCCCGAAGCTCCTACGAGCAGTACTTC,CAYTIARSSYEQYF
TRBJ2-2,TRBV5-5,13,-,-,TGTGCCAGCAGCTCGAGTGACACCGGGGAGCTGTTTTTT,CASSSSDTGELFF
TRBJ1-2,TRBV4-3,15,-,-,TGCGCCAGCAGCCCTTGGTCAGAAACCCAGGGAGGCTACACCTTC,CASSPWSETQGGYTF
TRBJ1-1,TRBV9,14,TRBD1,-,TGTGCCAGCAGCGTGACGACAGGGAATACTGAAGCTTTCTTT,CASSVTTGNTEAFF
TRBJ2-2,TRBV7-2,15,TRBD1,-,TGTGCCAGCAGCTTATACCAGGGGGACACCGGGGAGCTGTTTTTT,CASSLYQGDTGELFF
TRBJ2-7,TRBV18,14,TRBD1,-,TGTGCCAGCTCACGTTCCGGGACAGGCTCCGAGCAGTACTTC,CASSRSGTGSEQYF
TRBJ1-4,TRBV5-6,15,-,-,TGTGCCAGCAGCTTGGGCAACAGGGAAGGGGAAAAACTGTTTTTT,CASSLGNREGEKLFF
TRBJ2-5,TRBV6-1,15,-,-,TGTGCCAGCAGTGAGCCTAGGGGGGGGCTGAAGACCCAGTACTTC,CASSEPRGGLKTQYF
TRBJ2-2,TRBV18,15,-,-,TGTGCCAGCTCACTTCCGGGACTGGGCACCGGGGAGCTGTTTTTT,CASSLPGLGTGELFF
TRBJ2-7,TRBV5-1,17,-,-,TGCGCCAGCAGCTTGGCCTCAGGGGCAGGCCACCCCTACGAGCAGTACTTC,CASSLASGAGHPYEQYF
TRBJ1-3,TRBV6-5,15,-,-,TGTGCCAGCAGTTACTCGTGGGAGGCTGGAAACACCATATATTTT,CASSYSWEAGNTIYF
TRBJ2-3,TRBV2,15,-,-,TGTGCCAGCAGTGAAGAGAGACAGGTTGCAGATACGCAGTATTTT,CASSEERQVADTQYF
TRBJ1-2,TRBV7-3,13,-,-,TGTGCCAACAGCTTTAACAGCCACTATGGCTACACCTTC,CANSFNSHYGYTF
TRBJ2-6,TRBV7-2,13,-,-,TGTGCCAGCAGCTACTCGGGGGCCAACGTCCTGACTTTC,CASSYSGANVLTF
TRBJ2-6,TRBV9,19,TRBD1,-,TGTGCCAGCAGCGTAGCTCCGGGACAGGGGGACTCTGGGGCCAACGTCCTGACTTTC,CASSVAPGQGDSGANVLTF
TRBJ2-1,TRBV4-3,20,TRBD2,-,TGCGCCAGCAGCCCTGGACTAGCGGGGGAGCTCCCAACCAGGAACAATGAGCAGTTCTTC,CASSPGLAGELPTRNNEQFF
TRBJ2-3,TRBV10-1,15,TRBD2,-,TGCGCCTCTCGAGCGGCTAGCGGGAGCACAGATACGCAGTATTTT,CASRAASGSTDTQYF
TRBJ1-2,TRBV4-3,16,TRBD1,-,TGCGCCAGCAGCCAAGATGGGGTGGGACAGACCTATGGCTACACCTTC,CASSQDGVGQTYGYTF
TRBJ1-5,TRBV2,14,-,-,TGTGCCAGCAGTGAGGTACAGGCACCTCAGCCCCAGCATTTT,CASSEVQAPQPQHF
TRBJ2-1,TRBV19,11,-,-,TGTGCCAGTAGGACGGGGAATGAGCAGTTCTTC,CASRTGNEQFF
TRBJ2-5,TRBV2,13,-,-,TGTGCCAGCAGTGGGCAGGGGGGAGAGACCCAGTACTTC,CASSGQGGETQYF
TRBJ2-3,TRBV4-2,16,TRBD2,-,TGTGCCAGCAGCCCAGTAGCGGGGGGGGCCACAGATACGCAGTATTTT,CASSPVAGGATDTQYF
TRBJ1-4,TRBV6-4,14,TRBD1,-,TGTGCCAGCATATCTCAGGACAGGGATGAAAAACTGTTTTTT,CASISQDRDEKLFF
TRBJ1-3,TRBV6-5,16,-,-,TGTGCCAGCAGTTACTTCCCTTCGAGCTCGGGAAACACCATATATTTT,CASSYFPSSSGNTIYF
TRBJ2-4,TRBV28,15,-,-,TGTGCCAGCAGTACGCAGGTCCTAGCCAAAAACATTCAGTACTTC,CASSTQVLAKNIQYF
TRBJ1-1,TRBV6-5,14,-,many,TGTGCCAGCAGTTCGCCATTTTCGGGGTCTGAAGCTTTCTTT,CASSSPFSGSEAFF
TRBJ2-1,TRBV6-4,15,TRBD1,-,TGTGCCAGCAGTGCGACAGGGGGCTCCTACAATGAGCAGTTCTTC,CASSATGGSYNEQFF
TRBJ1-1,TRBV9,16,TRBD1,few,TGTGCCAGCAGCCCTCGGACAGGGGCAGGGAACACTGAAGCTTTCTTT,CASSPRTGAGNTEAFF
TRBJ1-4,TRBV6-6,13,-,-,TGTGCCAGCAGACTAAGAGCCCCTGAAAAACTGTTTTTT,CASRLRAPEKLFF
TRBJ2-1,TRBV2,15,TRBD1,-,TGTGCCAGCAGTGAACACCTGACAGGGGGGGATGAGCAGTTCTTC,CASSEHLTGGDEQFF
TRBJ1-4,TRBV4-2,16,TRBD1,-,TGTGCCAGCAGCCAAGCTTCAGGACAGGGGAATGAAAAACTGTTTTTT,CASSQASGQGNEKLFF
TRBJ2-1,TRBV27,12,-,-,TGTGCCAGCAGATACCCCGCCGGTGAGCAGTTCTTC,CASRYPAGEQFF
TRBJ2-7,TRBV11-2,16,-,-,TGTGCCAGCAGCTCAAAAAACCTAGATTTCTCCTACGAGCAGTACTTC,CASSSKNLDFSYEQYF
TRBJ1-1,TRBV28,14,-,-,TGTGCCAGCAGTTTAGCCCGCAGGGCCTATTTGGCTTTCTTT,CASSLARRAYLAFF
TRBJ1-5,TRBV30,13,-,-,TGTGCCTGGACCAGTTATAGCAATCAGCCCCAGCATTTT,CAWTSYSNQPQHF
TRBJ2-1,TRBV6-1,12,-,-,TGTGCCAGCAGTGAACCCGGCAATGAGCAGTTCTTC,CASSEPGNEQFF
TRBJ2-5,TRBV29-1,13,-,-,TGCAGCGTTGAAGTAAGCGGCCAAGAGACCCAGTACTTC,CSVEVSGQETQYF
TRBJ2-6,TRBV6-4,15,-,-,TGTGCCAGCAGTGAGGACAGCTCTGGGGCCAACGTCCTGACTTTC,CASSEDSSGANVLTF
TRBJ1-6,TRBV27,13,-,once,TGTGCCAGCAGTTTATTTAATAATTCACCCCTCCACTTT,CASSLFNNSPLHF
TRBJ2-2,TRBV5-1,15,-,-,TGCGCCAGCAGCTTGGGGCCAACCAACACCGGGGAGCTGTTTTTT,CASSLGPTNTGELFF
TRBJ1-2,TRBV7-9,16,-,-,TGTGCCAGCAGCCCCCGGGGTGGGGGCGCGGACTATGGCTACACCTTC,CASSPRGGGADYGYTF
TRBJ2-3,TRBV4-1,13,TRBD1,-,TGCGCCAGCAGCCGAGGGGGCCAAGATACGCAGTATTTT,CASSRGGQDTQYF